These T cell receptor beta chains were read from a single sample in a study of PD-1 blockade in classical Hodgkin lymphoma. The method was immunoSEQ multiplex PCR; TCRdb's version includes in-frame clones alone and lacks a portion of them. The table shows 25,000 to 30,000 clones, with around three quarters occurring only once. Sequences were derived from peripheral blood mononuclear cells (PBMCs), sampled before the fourth cycle of nivolumab. Every receptor here comes from a human donor with classical Hodgkin lymphoma. Both conserved end residues are part of each CDR3. Fields, in order: CDR3 protein, V gene.

CASAPDGRSRYEQYF | TRBV12-5
CASSPPEWNEQFF | TRBV19
CAWSTGTVNTEAFF | TRBV30
CASSQDWRGGPNSYNEQFF | TRBV4-1
CAIALDDTEAFF | TRBV10-3
CASSPGPPNTIYF | TRBV18
CASSREAGQGWDGYTF | TRBV7-8
CASSLDYLYEQYF | TRBV18
CASSLGRTRGAEKLFF | TRBV5-5
CASRPGSSYEQYF | TRBV7-2